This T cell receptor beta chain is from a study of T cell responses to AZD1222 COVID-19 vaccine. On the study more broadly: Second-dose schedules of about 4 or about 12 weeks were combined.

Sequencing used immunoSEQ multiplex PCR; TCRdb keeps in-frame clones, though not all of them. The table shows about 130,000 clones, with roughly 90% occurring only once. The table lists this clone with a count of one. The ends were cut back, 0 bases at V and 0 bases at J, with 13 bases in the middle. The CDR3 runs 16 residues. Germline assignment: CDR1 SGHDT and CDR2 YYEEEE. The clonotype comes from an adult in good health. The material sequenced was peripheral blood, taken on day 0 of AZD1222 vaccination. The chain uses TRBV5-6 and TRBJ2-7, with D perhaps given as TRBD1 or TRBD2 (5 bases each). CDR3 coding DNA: TGTGCCAGCAGCTTGGGTTGGGACGCAAACTCCTACGAGCAGTACTTC. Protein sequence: CASSLGWDANSYEQYF.